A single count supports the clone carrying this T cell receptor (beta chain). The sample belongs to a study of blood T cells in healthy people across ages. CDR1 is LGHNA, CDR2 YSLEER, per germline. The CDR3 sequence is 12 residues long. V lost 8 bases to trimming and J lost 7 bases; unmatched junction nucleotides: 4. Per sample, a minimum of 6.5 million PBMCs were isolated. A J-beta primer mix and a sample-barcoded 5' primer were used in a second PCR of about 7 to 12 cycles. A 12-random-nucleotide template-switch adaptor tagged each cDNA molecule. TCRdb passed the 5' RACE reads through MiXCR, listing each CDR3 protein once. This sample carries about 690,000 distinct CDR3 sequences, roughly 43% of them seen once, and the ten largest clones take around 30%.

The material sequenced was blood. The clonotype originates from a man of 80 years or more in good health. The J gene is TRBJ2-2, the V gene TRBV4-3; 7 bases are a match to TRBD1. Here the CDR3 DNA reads TGCGCCAGCCGGGCAGGGGGCGGGGAGCTGTTTTTT. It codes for CASRAGGGELFF.